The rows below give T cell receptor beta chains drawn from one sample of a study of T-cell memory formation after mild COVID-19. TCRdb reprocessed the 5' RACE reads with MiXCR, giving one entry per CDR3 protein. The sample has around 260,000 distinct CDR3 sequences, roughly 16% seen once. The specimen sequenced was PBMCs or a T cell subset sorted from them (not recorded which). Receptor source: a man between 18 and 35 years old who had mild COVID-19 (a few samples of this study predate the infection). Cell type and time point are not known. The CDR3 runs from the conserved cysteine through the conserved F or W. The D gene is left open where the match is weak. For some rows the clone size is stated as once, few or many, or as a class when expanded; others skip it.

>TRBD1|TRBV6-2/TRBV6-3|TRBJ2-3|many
TGTGCCAGCAGTTTGGGACAGGCCACAGATACGCAGTATTTT
CASSLGQATDTQYF
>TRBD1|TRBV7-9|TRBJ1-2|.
TGTGCCAGCAGCCCCCAGGGGGGGAGGTATGGCTACACCTTC
CASSPQGGRYGYTF
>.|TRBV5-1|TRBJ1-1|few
TGCGCCAACACGCTTTATTTAGGGGAAACAAACACTGAAGCTTTCTTT
CANTLYLGETNTEAFF
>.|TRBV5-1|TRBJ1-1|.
TGCGCCAGCAGCTTCGCCCGGACAAGGACTGAAGCTTTCTTT
CASSFARTRTEAFF
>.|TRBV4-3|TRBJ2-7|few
TGCGCCAGCAGCCATGGGGGATCCTACGAGCAGTACTTC
CASSHGGSYEQYF
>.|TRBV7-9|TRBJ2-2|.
TGTGCCAGCAGCTTAGAGGCTCTCGTCCCCGGGGAGCTGTTTTTT
CASSLEALVPGELFF
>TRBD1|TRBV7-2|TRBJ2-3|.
TGTGCCAGCAGCCTTTTGGACAGGGATACGCAGTATTTT
CASSLLDRDTQYF
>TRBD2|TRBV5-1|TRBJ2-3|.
TGCGCCAGCAGCCCGGGACTAGCGGGGCCCCTCACAGATACGCAGTATTTT
CASSPGLAGPLTDTQYF
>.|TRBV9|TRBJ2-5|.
TGTGCCAGCAGCCCAGGGGAAGGCTCTCGGGAGACCCAGTACTTC
CASSPGEGSRETQYF
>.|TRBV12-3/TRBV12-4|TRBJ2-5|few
TGTGCCAGCAGCCCCGACAGTCCAGAGACCCAGTACTTC
CASSPDSPETQYF
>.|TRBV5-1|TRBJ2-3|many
TGCGCCAGCAGTCGGGGCGAGGGGAGCACAGATACGCAGTATTTT
CASSRGEGSTDTQYF
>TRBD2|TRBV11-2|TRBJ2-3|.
TGTGCCAGCAGCTTAGCGGGGGGGCTCTTCACAGATACGCAGTATTTT
CASSLAGGLFTDTQYF
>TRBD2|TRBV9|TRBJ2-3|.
TGTGCCAGCAGCGCGACCGCGGGGGGCCCGGCAGATACGCAGTATTTT
CASSATAGGPADTQYF
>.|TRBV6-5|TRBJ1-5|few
TGTGCCAGCAGTTACTCAGGACCCCGACAGCCCCAGCATTTT
CASSYSGPRQPQHF
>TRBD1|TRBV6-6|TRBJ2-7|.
TGTGCCAGCAGTTACTCGCAGGGGGCCTACGAGCAGTACTTC
CASSYSQGAYEQYF
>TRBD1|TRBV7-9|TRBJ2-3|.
TGTGCCAGCAGCTTACTAGGACAGGGGGAAACAGATACGCAGTATTTT
CASSLLGQGETDTQYF
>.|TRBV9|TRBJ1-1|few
TGTGCCAGCAGCGTAAGGCCGAACACTGAAGCTTTCTTT
CASSVRPNTEAFF
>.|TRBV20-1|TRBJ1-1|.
TGCAGTGCTAGAGACCCTCAGGGAGGGAGCACTGAAGCTTTCTTT
CSARDPQGGSTEAFF
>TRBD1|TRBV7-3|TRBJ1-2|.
TGTGCCAGCAGCAAGACAGGGATGAAAGATGGCTACACCTTC
CASSKTGMKDGYTF
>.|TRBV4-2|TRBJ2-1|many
TGTGCCAGCAGCCAAGGGGGACAAGGCGCCTACAATGAGCAGTTCTTC
CASSQGGQGAYNEQFF
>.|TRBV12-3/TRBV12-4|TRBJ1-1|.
TGTGCCAGCGGGGAAGTCGCAGTGAACACTGAAGCTTTCTTT
CASGEVAVNTEAFF
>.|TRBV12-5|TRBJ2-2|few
TGTGCTAGTGGTTTCTGGCGGCCGCACACCGGGGAGCTGTTTTTT
CASGFWRPHTGELFF
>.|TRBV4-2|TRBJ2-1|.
TGTGCCAGCAAGGGGGCGGGGGGAGGTAATGAGCAGTTCTTC
CASKGAGGGNEQFF
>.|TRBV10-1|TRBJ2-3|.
TGCGCCAGCGGGATCGGTTCCCGAAGCACAGATACGCAGTATTTT
CASGIGSRSTDTQYF
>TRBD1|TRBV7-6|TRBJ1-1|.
TGTGCCAGCAGCCATGGACAGGCGGGTGAAGCTTTCTTT
CASSHGQAGEAFF
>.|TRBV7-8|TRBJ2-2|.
TGTGCCAGCAGCCCGGGGAGGAGGGAGAATAACACCGGGGAGCTGTTTTTT
CASSPGRRENNTGELFF
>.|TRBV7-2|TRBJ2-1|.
TGTGCCAGCAGCTTTCTAGGTAGAAGAGGGACGATCTTC
CASSFLGRRGTIF
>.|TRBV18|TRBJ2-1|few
TGTGCCAGCTCACGGGCGGACTCAAGGGAGCAGTTCTTC
CASSRADSREQFF
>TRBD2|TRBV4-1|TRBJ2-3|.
TGCGCCAGCAGCCAAGGACTAGCGGGGTTGGATACGCAGTATTTT
CASSQGLAGLDTQYF
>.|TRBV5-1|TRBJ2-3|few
TGCGCCAGCACAGCTCCCCCAGTGAATACGCAGTATTTT
CASTAPPVNTQYF
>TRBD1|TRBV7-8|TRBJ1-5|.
TGTGCCAGCAGCCGGGACAGGGGATGGCGGGATCAGCCCCAGCATTTT
CASSRDRGWRDQPQHF
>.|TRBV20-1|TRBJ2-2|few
TGCAGTGCTAGAGATTCCCCCCGGGGCGGAACCGGGGAGCTGTTTTTT
CSARDSPRGGTGELFF
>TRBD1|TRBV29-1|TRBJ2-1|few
TGCAGCGTGGTGACCGACAGGGTTGAGCAGTTCTTC
CSVVTDRVEQFF
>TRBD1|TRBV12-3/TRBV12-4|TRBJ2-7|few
TGTGCCAGCAGTCCCGACAGGGGGCGTGAGCAGTACTTC
CASSPDRGREQYF
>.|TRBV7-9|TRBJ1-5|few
TGTGCCAGCAGCTTTCGGGGGAATCAGCCCCAGCATTTT
CASSFRGNQPQHF
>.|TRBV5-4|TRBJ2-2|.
TGTGCCAGCAGCTTGACCTGGGGTTCGGACACCGGGGAGCTGTTTTTT
CASSLTWGSDTGELFF
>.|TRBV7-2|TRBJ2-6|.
TGTGCCAGCAGCTTAGACAGGGCTGGGGCCAACGTCCTGACTTTC
CASSLDRAGANVLTF
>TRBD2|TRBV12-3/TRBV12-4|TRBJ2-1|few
TGTGCCAGCAGTTTTCGGGGGGGCGATGAGCAGTTCTTC
CASSFRGGDEQFF
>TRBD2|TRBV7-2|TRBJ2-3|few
TGTGCCACGGGGGGGACTGATGGGTATACGCAGTATTTT
CATGGTDGYTQYF
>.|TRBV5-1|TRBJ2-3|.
TGCGCCAGCAGCTTGGACGGCTACACAGATACGCAGTATTTT
CASSLDGYTDTQYF
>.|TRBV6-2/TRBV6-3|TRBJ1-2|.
TGTGCCAGCAGTCGTGAGGCTAACTATGGCTACACCTTC
CASSREANYGYTF
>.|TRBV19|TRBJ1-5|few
TGTGCCAGTAGTACCCGGTGGGGAAACAATCAGCCCCAGCATTTT
CASSTRWGNNQPQHF
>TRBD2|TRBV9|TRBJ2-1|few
TGTGCCAGCAGCGCGGACTCTAGCGGGTACAATGAGCAGTTCTTC
CASSADSSGYNEQFF
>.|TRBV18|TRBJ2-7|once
TGTGCCAGCTCACCCGACCCGCTTGAGCAGTACTTC
CASSPDPLEQYF
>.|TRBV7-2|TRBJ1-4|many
TGTGCCAGCAGCCCGACCGGGGGCGGAGGTGAAAAACTGTTTTTT
CASSPTGGGGEKLFF
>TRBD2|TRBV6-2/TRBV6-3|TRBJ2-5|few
TGTGCCAGCAGTTCCTTCCGGCTAGCGGGGAACCAAGAGACCCAGTACTTC
CASSSFRLAGNQETQYF
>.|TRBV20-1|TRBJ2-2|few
TGCAGCTTGGTTGGGGTCGGCACCGGGGAGCTGTTTTTT
CSLVGVGTGELFF
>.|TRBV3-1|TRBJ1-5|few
TGTGCCAGCAGCCAACCCACCACCCGACCGTTTTTTGGGCATTTT
CASSQPTTRPFFGHF
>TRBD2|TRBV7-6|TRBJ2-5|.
TGTGCCAGCAGCCCCCCCCGGACTAGCGTACAAGAGACCCAGTACTTC
CASSPPRTSVQETQYF
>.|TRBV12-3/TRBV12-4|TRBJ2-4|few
TGTGCCAGCGGGTTAGCCAAAAACATTCAGTACTTC
CASGLAKNIQYF
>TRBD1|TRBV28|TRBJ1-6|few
TGTGCCAGCAGATTACAGGGGGATTCACCCCTCCACTTT
CASRLQGDSPLHF
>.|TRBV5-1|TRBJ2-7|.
TGCGCCAGCAGCTTACAGGTGGGGACCTCCTACGAGCAGTACTTC
CASSLQVGTSYEQYF
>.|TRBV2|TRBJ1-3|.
TGTGCCAGCACCATTATTGGGGGCTCTGGAAACACCATATATTTT
CASTIIGGSGNTIYF
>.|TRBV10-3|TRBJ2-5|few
TGTGCCATCAGGGGACTCGTAACAGAGACCCAGTACTTC
CAIRGLVTETQYF